Following are 30 T cell receptor beta chains from one sample sequenced in a study of T-cell reconstitution after alpha-beta-depleted transplantation in children. A library of TCRbeta sequences, prepared with unique molecular identifiers, was generated. From the PCR reads, TCRdb called clonotypes with MiXCR, one entry per CDR3 protein. The table has tens of thousands of distinct CDR3 sequences, just under 5% seen once. Sample: PBMCs, mostly from graft donor cells, taken 180 days after TCRalphabeta/CD19-depleted stem cell transplant. These receptors all stem from a boy in the first two years of life who had a stem cell transplant for acute myeloid leukemia, so the T cells may come from the graft donor.

This clonotype was seen at least ten times. This chain links TRBV20-1 with TRBJ2-7; 8 bases match TRBD1. The length of the CDR3 is 12 residues. The junction had 4 bases not matched to a gene; V was cut back by 6 bases and J by 3 bases. Germline V gene lookup returns CDR1 DFQATT and CDR2 SNEGSKA (reference sequence). The CDR3 DNA is TGCAGTGCAGCGGACAGGGTCTACGAGCAGTACTTC. Protein product: CSAADRVYEQYF.

This clonotype was seen at least ten times. This sequence joins TRBV20-1 and TRBJ2-2; TRBD2 aligns across 9 bases. Germline CDR1 is DFQATT and CDR2 is SNEGSKA (reference sequence). This CDR3 region has 15 residues. V lost 6 bases, J lost 7 bases, and 12 bases stayed unmatched. In DNA, the CDR3 is TGCAGTGCGGTCTTGGCGGGGGGGTTCGGCGGGGAGCTGTTTTTT. Encoded protein: CSAVLAGGFGGELFF.

This clonotype was observed many times. The chain has TRBV12-5 and TRBJ2-1; TRBD1 agrees at 10 bases. Per the germline V gene, CDR1 is LGHNT and CDR2 is FRNRAP. The V and J ends lost 4 bases and 8 bases, in that order; junction bases with no gene match: 11. The CDR3 sequence is 16 residues long. In DNA form, the CDR3 reads TGTGCTAGTGGTTCCTACCTCGGGACAGGGGTCTATGAGCAGTTCTTC. Translating it yields CASGSYLGTGVYEQFF.

This clonotype was detected ten times or more. This chain connects TRBV12-3 or TRBV12-4 to TRBJ2-2; D uncertain. CDR3 length: 13 residues. The ends were cut back, 5 bases at V and 7 bases at J, with 11 bases in the middle. CDR3: CASSVRPGGELFF. CDR3 sequence (DNA): TGTGCCAGCAGTGTACGCCCCGGCGGGGAGCTGTTTTTT.

This clonotype was seen at least ten times. The V gene is TRBV12-3 or TRBV12-4, the J gene TRBJ1-5; tentatively, D is TRBD1 (5 bases). Trimming shortened V by 4 bases and J by 1 base, and 14 bases separated the two germline ends. This CDR3 is built from 16 residues. The CDR3 region has the DNA TGTGCCAGCAGTTGGGGGTGGGCGTTGAGCAATCAGCCCCAGCATTTT. Translating it yields CASSWGWALSNQPQHF.

There are many counts of this clonotype. The chain employs TRBV11-2 and TRBJ2-7; 10 bases agree with TRBD1. With 1 base clipped from V and 3 bases from J, the junction kept 3 bases outside the gene matches. This CDR3 contains 15 residues. Germline CDR1 is SGHAT and CDR2 is FQNNGV. The CDR3 DNA is TGTGCCAGCAGCTTAGGGACAGGGGGTCTCTACGAGCAGTACGTC. Its protein is CASSLGTGGLYEQYV.

The chain joins TRBV5-4 to TRBJ2-5, with D maybe TRBD1 (5 bases). The V end lost 1 base, the J end lost 4 bases, and 11 bases lay between the germline ends. This CDR3 is built from 14 residues. CDR1 and CDR2 (germline): SGHNT, YYREEE (reference sequence). CDR3 residues: CASSLYPDTETQYF. In nucleotides, the CDR3 is TGTGCCAGCAGCTTGTACCCGGACACAGAGACCCAGTACTTC.

This clonotype has more than one count but fewer than ten. The rearrangement links TRBV7-2 to TRBJ2-7, with a weak D call TRBD1 (6 bases). The CDR3 consists of 12 residues. Germline assignment: CDR1 SGHTA and CDR2 FQGNSA. The V and J ends lost 5 bases and 6 bases respectively, with 11 bases between them. The CDR3 DNA reads as TGTGCCAGCAGCCTAACAGGGTCCGAGCAGTACGTC. Encoded protein: CASSLTGSEQYV.

This clonotype was detected many times. The chain is built from TRBV4-1 and TRBJ2-5; possible D gene TRBD1, 5 bases. The germline V and J ends were trimmed by 0 bases and 3 bases, with 11 bases remaining between them. The CDR3 sequence is 15 residues long. Germline CDR1 and CDR2: MGHRA and YSYEKL. The CDR3 is CASSQDWKGEETQYF. Written as DNA, the CDR3 is TGCGCCAGCAGCCAAGATTGGAAAGGGGAAGAGACCCAGTACTTC.

This clonotype came up many times. The chain recombines TRBV7-2 with TRBJ2-1, with TRBD1 matching over 7 bases. In germline, CDR1 is SGHTA, CDR2 FQGNSA. The CDR3 is 15 residues long. Trimming cost V 2 bases and J 4 bases; bases outside gene matches: 5. Here the CDR3 reads CASSLTGQIYNEQFF. The CDR3 DNA follows: TGTGCCAGCAGCTTAACGGGACAGATTTACAATGAGCAGTTCTTC.

This clonotype was observed at least ten times. V usage is TRBV12-3 or TRBV12-4 and J usage is TRBJ1-1, with 9 nucleotides matching TRBD1. This CDR3 contains 15 residues. The J segment lost 4 bases and the V segment lost 1 base, leaving 4 bases of the junction unmatched. CDR3 region: CASSLGQGGGTEAFF. The DNA of the CDR3 is TGTGCCAGCAGTTTAGGACAGGGGGGGGGCACTGAAGCTTTCTTT.

This clonotype was counted many times. The chain has TRBV7-6 and TRBJ2-3; D is unresolved. The V end was cut by 0 bases, the J end by 2 bases, with 9 bases between. The CDR3 is made up of 15 amino acids. Germline V gene sequence: CDR1 SGHVS, CDR2 FNYEAQ. CDR3 nucleotides: TGTGCCAGCAGCTTAGCAGACGGAGCCACAGATACGCAGTATTTT. It translates to CASSLADGATDTQYF.

CDR3 region: CASSLGQGLSNSPLHF. CDR3 sequence (DNA): TGTGCCAGCAGCTTGGGACAGGGCTTAAGTAATTCACCCCTCCACTTT. The chain couples TRBV7-9 to TRBJ1-6; 9 bases map to TRBD1. The junction had 6 bases not matched to a gene; V was cut back by 3 bases and J by 6 bases. Germline-derived CDR1 and CDR2 are SEHNR and FQNEAQ (reference sequence). The CDR3 runs to 16 residues.

This clonotype was detected ten times or more. The rearrangement links TRBV29-1 to TRBJ2-3; TRBD2 agrees at 9 bases. Germline assignment: CDR1 SQVTM and CDR2 ANQGSEA. V was pared by 7 bases and J by 2 bases, with 7 bases of the junction left unmatched. There are 14 residues in the CDR3. The CDR3 DNA is TGCAGCGGCGTTGCGGGGGGGTTCACAGATACGCAGTATTTT. Translating it yields CSGVAGGFTDTQYF.

This clonotype occurred many times. This chain joins TRBV5-5 and TRBJ1-1; D ambiguous. Germline V gene sequence: CDR1 SGHKS, CDR2 YYEKEE (reference sequence). This CDR3 has 14 residues. The V and J ends lost 4 bases and 7 bases respectively, with 17 bases between them. Written as DNA, the CDR3 is TGTGCCAGCAGCAGTCCCCGCAGAGGTCTTGAAGCTTTCTTT. It is translated as CASSSPRRGLEAFF.

This clonotype showed up just a few times. This chain connects TRBV14 to TRBJ2-1, with D uncertain. The germline V and J ends were trimmed by 4 bases and 4 bases, with 14 bases remaining between them. CDR1 is SGHDN, CDR2 FVKESK, per germline. The CDR3 extends over 15 amino acids. The CDR3 region is CASSPPPLRYNEQFF. CDR3 nucleotide sequence: TGTGCCAGCAGCCCCCCACCCCTTAGGTACAATGAGCAGTTCTTC.

This chain uses TRBV20-1 with TRBJ1-2; 9 bases map to TRBD1. Unmatched junction bases numbered 13, after V lost 0 bases and J lost 5 bases. Germline loops: CDR1 DFQATT, CDR2 SNEGSKA (reference sequence). The CDR3 runs to 17 residues. CDR3 residues: CSARDPRTGVKTYGYTF. As DNA, the CDR3 is TGCAGTGCTAGAGATCCGAGGACAGGGGTAAAGACGTATGGCTACACCTTC.

Many counts were recorded for this clonotype. This rearrangement joins TRBV7-8 to TRBJ2-7, with a weak D call TRBD1 (5 bases). Germline loops: CDR1 SGHVS, CDR2 FQNEAQ. CDR3 length: 16 amino acids. V lost 2 bases to trimming and J lost 1 base, with 15 bases between them. In DNA form, the CDR3 reads TGTGCCAGCAGCTTAAAAGGGCAGGGCGTTTCCTACGAGCAGTACTTC. Translated: CASSLKGQGVSYEQYF.

V is TRBV12-5 and J is TRBJ2-5, with 7 bases matching TRBD1. This CDR3 has 14 residues. CDR1 is LGHNT, CDR2 FRNRAP, per germline. V lost 10 bases and J lost 4; bases outside the gene matches: 12. CDR3 DNA sequence: TGTGCTAACCCACCGACAGGGCTGGGAGAGACCCAGTACTTC. It codes for CANPPTGLGETQYF.

This clonotype occurred many times. V and J are TRBV7-8 and TRBJ1-2; D remains ambiguous. This CDR3 is built from 16 residues. V was pared by 5 bases and J by 4 bases, with 20 bases between. Germline V lookup: CDR1 SGHVS, CDR2 FQNEAQ. The CDR3 spells CASSPFRASLSYGYTF. The CDR3 DNA sequence: TGTGCCAGCAGCCCCTTTAGGGCGAGCCTCTCCTATGGCTACACCTTC.

This chain links TRBV9 with TRBJ1-5; TRBD1 matches at 8 bases. Germline V gene data show CDR1 as SGDLS and CDR2 as YYNGEE. This CDR3 comprises 15 residues. Trimming at V came to 3 bases and at J to 1 base, leaving 3 bases not matched to a gene. The CDR3 sequence is CASSAQGASNQPQHF. The CDR3 DNA follows: TGTGCCAGCAGCGCCCAGGGGGCAAGCAATCAGCCCCAGCATTTT.

Many counts were recorded for this clonotype. The rearrangement links TRBV7-2 to TRBJ2-5; either TRBD1 or TRBD2 may supply D (7 bases each). CDR3 length: 15 amino acids. With 2 bases removed from V and 4 bases from J, the gap between germline ends came to 14 bases. The V gene's germline CDR1 is SGHTA and CDR2 FQGNSA. CDR3 in amino acids: CASSLWAGGVETQYF. In DNA form, the CDR3 reads TGTGCCAGCAGCTTATGGGCAGGGGGGGTAGAGACCCAGTACTTC.

In this sample, this clonotype turned up a few times. This rearrangement joins TRBV3-1 to TRBJ2-2; tentatively, D is TRBD2 (5 bases). Trimming took 1 base from V and 6 from J, leaving 15 bases between them. Germline V gene data show CDR1 as LGHDT and CDR2 as YNNKEL (reference sequence). The CDR3 loop spans 16 amino acids. CDR3: CASSQASRRTSGELFF. Here the CDR3 DNA reads TGTGCCAGCAGCCAAGCGTCGCGGAGGACTTCCGGGGAGCTGTTTTTT.

This clonotype was recorded at least ten times. V usage is TRBV6-1 and J usage is TRBJ1-3; 7 bases are shared with TRBD1. The V segment lost 4 bases and the J segment 2 bases; nucleotides outside the gene matches: 2. From germline, CDR1 is MNHNS and CDR2 SASEGT. The CDR3 is 14 amino acids. CDR3 bases: TGTGCCAGCAGTGGCGACAGGGCTGGAAACACCATATATTTT. Amino acids: CASSGDRAGNTIYF.

This clonotype was seen many times. The CDR3 coding sequence is TGTGCCAGCAGTTTGGCTACTGCCTACGAGCAGTACTTC. It encodes CASSLATAYEQYF. The chain couples TRBV12-3 or TRBV12-4 to TRBJ2-7, with no clear D. V dropped 3 bases and J dropped 2 bases, with 8 bases sitting between them. The CDR3 runs 13 residues.

This clonotype was picked up many times. The chain joins TRBV15 to TRBJ2-7, with D maybe TRBD1 (6 bases). V lost 5 bases and J lost 3, with 11 bases in between. Per germline, CDR1 LNHNV and CDR2 YYDKDF (reference sequence). The CDR3 has 13 residues. The CDR3: CATSRLTGYEQYF. CDR3 nucleotides: TGTGCCACCAGCCGCCTGACAGGCTACGAGCAGTACTTC.

This clonotype was counted many times. V is TRBV4-2 and J is TRBJ1-2; the D gene is possibly TRBD1 (5 bases). The CDR3 has 12 amino acids. From germline, CDR1 is LGHNA and CDR2 YNFKEQ. Trimming shortened V by 5 bases and J by 4 bases, and 8 bases separated the two germline ends. Written as DNA, the CDR3 is TGTGCCAGCAGCGCAGGGAGCTATGGCTACACCTTC. Translating gives CASSAGSYGYTF.

This clonotype was detected many times. This sequence joins TRBV20-1 and TRBJ2-6, with 10 bases that match TRBD1. Germline CDR1 and CDR2: DFQATT and SNEGSKA (reference sequence). J was trimmed by 1 base and V by 2 bases; bases with no gene match: 8. The CDR3 is made up of 18 amino acids. The CDR3 here is CSARRQGAGRSGANVLTF. The CDR3 DNA sequence: TGCAGTGCTAGAAGACAGGGGGCCGGGCGGTCTGGGGCCAACGTCCTGACTTTC.

This clonotype was counted many times. The V and J genes are TRBV29-1 and TRBJ2-2; maybe TRBD2 (6 bases). The CDR3 length is 16 residues. Germline assignment: CDR1 SQVTM and CDR2 ANQGSEA. V gave up 0 bases and J gave up 0 bases, with 11 bases separating them. The CDR3 loop is CSVEEGAGPNTGELFF. CDR3 bases: TGCAGCGTTGAAGAAGGAGCGGGCCCGAACACCGGGGAGCTGTTTTTT.

This clonotype was observed many times. J is TRBJ1-3 and V is TRBV20-1, with D tentatively TRBD1 (5 bases). There are 13 residues in the CDR3. The V and J ends lost 7 bases and 5 bases respectively, with 15 bases between them. Per the germline V gene, CDR1 is DFQATT and CDR2 is SNEGSKA (reference sequence). The CDR3 sequence: CSGDGAKRNTIYF. The CDR3 DNA is TGCAGTGGCGACGGGGCCAAGAGAAACACCATATATTTT.